The rows below give T cell receptor beta chains drawn from one sample of a study of shared clonotypes between healthy human individuals. TCRdb's copy holds only in-frame clones and misses some; the assay was immunoSEQ multiplex PCR. The table records under 1,100,000 clones, 65% to 80% of them present only once. The source material was memory CD4+ T cells sorted from blood. The source is a man aged 18-30 years in good health. Each CDR3 is given without its conserved first and last residue. The D gene is left open where the match is weak.

D: -; length: 13; V: TRBV29-1; CDR3: SVEVWGTTVTEAF
D: -; length: 13; V: TRBV28; CDR3: ASSSGRYSGNTIY
D: -; length: 14; V: TRBV7-3; CDR3: ASSSSGTPRGVEQF
D: -; length: 12; V: TRBV6-5; CDR3: ASSYSSYNSPLH
D: TRBD2; length: 12; V: TRBV28; CDR3: ASSETSGSYEQY
D: -; length: 15; V: TRBV18; CDR3: ASSPSLPLGSSYEQY
D: -; length: 11; V: TRBV6-4; CDR3: ASSDWEGQEQY
D: TRBD1; length: 12; V: TRBV18; CDR3: ASSHSGQGSEQY
D: -; length: 11; V: TRBV6-5; CDR3: ASKNGGGTEQF
D: -; length: 12; V: TRBV6-5; CDR3: ASSSRQRNTEAF
D: TRBD2; length: 13; V: TRBV7-3; CDR3: ASSPSGLDQETQY
D: -; length: 9; V: TRBV20-1; CDR3: TGGVYNEQF
D: -; length: 9; V: TRBV20-1; CDR3: SATYGNTIY
D: -; length: 10; V: TRBV2; CDR3: ASSENRNTIY
D: -; length: 11; V: TRBV15; CDR3: ATSRDAGYEQY
D: TRBD1; length: 16; V: TRBV5-1; CDR3: ASSFQRGAGGDNSPLH